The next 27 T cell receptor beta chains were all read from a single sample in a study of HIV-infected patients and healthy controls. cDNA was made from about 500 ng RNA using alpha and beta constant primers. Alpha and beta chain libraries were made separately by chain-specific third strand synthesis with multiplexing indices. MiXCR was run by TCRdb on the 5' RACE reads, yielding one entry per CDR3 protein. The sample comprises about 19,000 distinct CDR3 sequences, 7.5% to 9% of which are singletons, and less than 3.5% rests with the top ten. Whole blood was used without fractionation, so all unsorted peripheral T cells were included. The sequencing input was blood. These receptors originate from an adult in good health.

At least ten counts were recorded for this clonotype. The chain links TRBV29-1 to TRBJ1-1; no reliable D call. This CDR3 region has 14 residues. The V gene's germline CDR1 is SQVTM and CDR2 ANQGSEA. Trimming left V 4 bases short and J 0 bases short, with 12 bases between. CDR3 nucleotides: TGCAGCGTTGCAAGGATCGACATGAACACTGAAGCTTTCTTT. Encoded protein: CSVARIDMNTEAFF.

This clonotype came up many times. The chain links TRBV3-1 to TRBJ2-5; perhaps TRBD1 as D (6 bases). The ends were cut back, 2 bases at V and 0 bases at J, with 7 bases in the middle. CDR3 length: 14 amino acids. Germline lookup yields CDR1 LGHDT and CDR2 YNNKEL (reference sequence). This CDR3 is CASSQQGNQETQYF. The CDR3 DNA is TGTGCCAGCAGCCAACAGGGGAACCAAGAGACCCAGTACTTC.

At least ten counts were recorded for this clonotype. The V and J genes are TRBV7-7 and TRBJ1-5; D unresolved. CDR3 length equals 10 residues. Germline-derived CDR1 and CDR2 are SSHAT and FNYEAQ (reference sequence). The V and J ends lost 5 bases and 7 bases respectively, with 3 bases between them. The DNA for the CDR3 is TGTGCCAGCAGCGAACAGCCCCAGCATTTT. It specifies CASSEQPQHF.

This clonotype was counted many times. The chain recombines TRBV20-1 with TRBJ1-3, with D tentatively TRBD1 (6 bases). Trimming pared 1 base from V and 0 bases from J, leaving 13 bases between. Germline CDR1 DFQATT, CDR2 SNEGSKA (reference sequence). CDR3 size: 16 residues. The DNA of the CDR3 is TGCAGTGCTAGAGGCGGGGGACAAAGCTCTGGAAACACCATATATTTT. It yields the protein CSARGGGQSSGNTIYF.

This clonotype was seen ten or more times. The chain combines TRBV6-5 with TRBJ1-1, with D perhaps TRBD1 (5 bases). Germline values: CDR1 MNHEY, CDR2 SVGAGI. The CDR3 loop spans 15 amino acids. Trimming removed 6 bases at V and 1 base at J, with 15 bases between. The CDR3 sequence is CASRKTGLSNTEAFF. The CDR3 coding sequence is TGTGCCAGCAGGAAGACGGGACTTTCGAACACTGAAGCTTTCTTT.

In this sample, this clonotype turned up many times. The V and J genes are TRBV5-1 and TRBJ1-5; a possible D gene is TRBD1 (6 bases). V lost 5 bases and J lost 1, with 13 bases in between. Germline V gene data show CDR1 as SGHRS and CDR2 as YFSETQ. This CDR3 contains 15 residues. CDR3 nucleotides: TGCGCCAGCAGTCCAGGGGAGTTGAGCAATCAGCCCCAGCATTTT. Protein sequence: CASSPGELSNQPQHF.

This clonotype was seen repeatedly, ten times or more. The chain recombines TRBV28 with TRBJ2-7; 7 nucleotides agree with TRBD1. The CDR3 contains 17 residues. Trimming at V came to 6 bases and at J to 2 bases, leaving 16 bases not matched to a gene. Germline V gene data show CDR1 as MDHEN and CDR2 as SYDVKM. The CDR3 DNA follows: TGTGCCAGCAGACCGCACGGTGGCAGGGGGAAAGCCTACGAGCAGTACTTC. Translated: CASRPHGGRGKAYEQYF. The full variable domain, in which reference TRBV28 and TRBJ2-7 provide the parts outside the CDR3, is DVKVTQSSRYLVKRTGEKVFLECVQDMDHENMFWYRQDPGLGLRLIYFSYDVKMKEKGDIPEGYSVSREKKERFSLILESASTNQTSMYLCASRPHGGRGKAYEQYFGPGTRLTVT.

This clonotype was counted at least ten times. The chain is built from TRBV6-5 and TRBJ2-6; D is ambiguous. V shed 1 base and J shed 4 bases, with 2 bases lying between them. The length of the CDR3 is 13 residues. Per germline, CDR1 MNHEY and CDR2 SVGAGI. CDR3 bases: TGTGCCAGCAGTTACTTGGGGGCCAACGTCCTGACTTTC. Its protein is CASSYLGANVLTF.

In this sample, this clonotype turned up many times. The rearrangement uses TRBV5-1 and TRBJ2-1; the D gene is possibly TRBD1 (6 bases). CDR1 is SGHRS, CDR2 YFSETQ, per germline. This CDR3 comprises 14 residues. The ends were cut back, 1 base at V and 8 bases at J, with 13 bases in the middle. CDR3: CASSLSGVVDEQFF. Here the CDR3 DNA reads TGCGCCAGCAGCTTGTCAGGGGTGGTCGATGAGCAGTTCTTC.

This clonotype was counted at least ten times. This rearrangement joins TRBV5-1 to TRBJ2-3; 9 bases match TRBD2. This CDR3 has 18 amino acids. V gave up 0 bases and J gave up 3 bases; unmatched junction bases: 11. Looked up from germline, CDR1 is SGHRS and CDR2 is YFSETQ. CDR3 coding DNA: TGCGCCAGCAGCTTGGTTCCGGTCGCTAGCGGGGTAACAGATACGCAGTATTTT. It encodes CASSLVPVASGVTDTQYF.

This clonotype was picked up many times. The chain's CDR3 is CASSLREMGSGELFF. The CDR3 DNA follows: TGTGCCAGCAGCTTACGGGAGATGGGGTCCGGGGAGCTGTTTTTT. The chain links TRBV11-2 to TRBJ2-2, with D tentatively TRBD2 (6 bases). Germline V gene sequence: CDR1 SGHAT, CDR2 FQNNGV. V shed 2 bases and J shed 6 bases, with 13 bases lying between them. CDR3 length: 15 amino acids.

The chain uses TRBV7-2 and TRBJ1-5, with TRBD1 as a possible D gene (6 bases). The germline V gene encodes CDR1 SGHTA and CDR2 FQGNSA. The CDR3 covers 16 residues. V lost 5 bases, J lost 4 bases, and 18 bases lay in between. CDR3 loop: CASSAALRGGNQPQHF. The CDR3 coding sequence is TGTGCCAGCAGCGCCGCCCTTAGGGGGGGGAATCAGCCCCAGCATTTT.

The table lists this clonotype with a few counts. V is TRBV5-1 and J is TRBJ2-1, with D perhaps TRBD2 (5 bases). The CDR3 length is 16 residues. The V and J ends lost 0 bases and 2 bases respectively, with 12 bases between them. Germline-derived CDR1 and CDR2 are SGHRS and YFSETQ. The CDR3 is CASSLASVATYNEQFF. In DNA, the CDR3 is TGCGCCAGCAGCTTGGCGTCTGTAGCGACCTACAATGAGCAGTTCTTC.

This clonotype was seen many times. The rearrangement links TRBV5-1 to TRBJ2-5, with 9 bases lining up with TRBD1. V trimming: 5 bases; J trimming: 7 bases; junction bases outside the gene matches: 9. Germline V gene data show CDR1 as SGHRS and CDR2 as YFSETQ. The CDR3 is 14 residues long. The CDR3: CASREDRGFGTQYF. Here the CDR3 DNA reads TGCGCCAGCAGGGAGGACAGGGGATTCGGGACCCAGTACTTC.

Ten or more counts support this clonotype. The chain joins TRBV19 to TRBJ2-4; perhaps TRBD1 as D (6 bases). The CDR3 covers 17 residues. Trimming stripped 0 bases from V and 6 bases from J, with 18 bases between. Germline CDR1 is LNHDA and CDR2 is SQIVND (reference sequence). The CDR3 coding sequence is TGTGCCAGTAGTATAGAGGGGTTAGGATTGACAGGAAACATTCAGTACTTC. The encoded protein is CASSIEGLGLTGNIQYF. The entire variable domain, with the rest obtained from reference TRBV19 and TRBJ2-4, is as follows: DGGITQSPKYLFRKEGQNVTLSCEQNLNHDAMYWYRQDPGQGLRLIYYSQIVNDFQKGDIAEGYSVSREKKESFPLTVTSAQKNPTAFYLCASSIEGLGLTGNIQYFGAGTRLSVL.

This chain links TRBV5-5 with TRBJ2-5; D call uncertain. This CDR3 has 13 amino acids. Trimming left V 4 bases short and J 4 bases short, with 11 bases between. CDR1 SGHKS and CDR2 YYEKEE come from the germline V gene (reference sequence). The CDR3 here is CASSLDPRETQYF. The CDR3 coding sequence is TGTGCCAGCAGCCTAGATCCCCGAGAGACCCAGTACTTC.

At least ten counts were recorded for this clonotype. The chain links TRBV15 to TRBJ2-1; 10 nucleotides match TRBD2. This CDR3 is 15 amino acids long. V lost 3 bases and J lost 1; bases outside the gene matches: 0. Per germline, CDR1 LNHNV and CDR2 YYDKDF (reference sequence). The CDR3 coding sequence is TGTGCCACCAGCAGGACTAGCGGGTCCTACAATGAGCAGTTCTTC. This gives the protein CATSRTSGSYNEQFF.

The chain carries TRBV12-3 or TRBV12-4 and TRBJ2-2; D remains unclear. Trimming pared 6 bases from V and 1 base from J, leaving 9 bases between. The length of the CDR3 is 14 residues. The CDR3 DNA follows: TGTGCCAGCAGCTCCGTGGGGAACACCGGGGAGCTGTTTTTT. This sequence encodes CASSSVGNTGELFF.

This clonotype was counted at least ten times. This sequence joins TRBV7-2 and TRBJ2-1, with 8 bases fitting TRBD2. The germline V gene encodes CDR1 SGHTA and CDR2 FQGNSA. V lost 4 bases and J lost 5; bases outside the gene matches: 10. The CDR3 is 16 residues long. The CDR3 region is CASSSDWGLVHNEQFF. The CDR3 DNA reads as TGTGCCAGCAGCTCGGACTGGGGACTAGTCCACAATGAGCAGTTCTTC.

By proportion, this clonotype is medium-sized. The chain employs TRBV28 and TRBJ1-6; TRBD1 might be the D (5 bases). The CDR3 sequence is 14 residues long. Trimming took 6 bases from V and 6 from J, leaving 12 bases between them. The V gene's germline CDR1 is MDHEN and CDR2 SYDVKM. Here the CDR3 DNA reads TGTGCCAGCAGCCTACGGGGGACTAATTCACCCCTCCACTTT. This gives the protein CASSLRGTNSPLHF. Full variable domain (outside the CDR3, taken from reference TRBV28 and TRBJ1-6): DVKVTQSSRYLVKRTGEKVFLECVQDMDHENMFWYRQDPGLGLRLIYFSYDVKMKEKGDIPEGYSVSREKKERFSLILESASTNQTSMYLCASSLRGTNSPLHFGNGTRLTVT.

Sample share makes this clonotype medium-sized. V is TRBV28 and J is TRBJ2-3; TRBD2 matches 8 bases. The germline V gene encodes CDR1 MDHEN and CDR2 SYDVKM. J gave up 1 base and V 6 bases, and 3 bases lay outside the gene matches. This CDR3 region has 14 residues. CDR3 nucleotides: TGTGCCAGCAGAAGAGCGGGAGGCACAGATACGCAGTATTTT. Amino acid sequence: CASRRAGGTDTQYF.

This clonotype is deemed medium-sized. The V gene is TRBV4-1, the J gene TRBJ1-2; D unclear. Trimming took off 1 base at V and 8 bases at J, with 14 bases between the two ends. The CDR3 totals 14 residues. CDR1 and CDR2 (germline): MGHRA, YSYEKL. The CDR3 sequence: CASSQGQPGWGYTF. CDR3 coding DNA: TGCGCCAGCAGCCAAGGGCAGCCCGGCTGGGGCTACACCTTC.

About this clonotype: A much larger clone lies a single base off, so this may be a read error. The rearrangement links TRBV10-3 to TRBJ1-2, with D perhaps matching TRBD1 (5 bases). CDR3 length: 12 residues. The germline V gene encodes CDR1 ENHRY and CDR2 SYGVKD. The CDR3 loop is CTISESGQGLIF. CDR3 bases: TGTACCATCAGTGAGTCGGGGCAAGGATTAATCTTC.

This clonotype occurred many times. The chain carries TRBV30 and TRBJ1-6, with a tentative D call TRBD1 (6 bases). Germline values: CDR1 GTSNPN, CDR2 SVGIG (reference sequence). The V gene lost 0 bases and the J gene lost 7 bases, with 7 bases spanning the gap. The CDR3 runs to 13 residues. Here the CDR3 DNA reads TGTGCCTGGAGTGTAGGGGGGAATTCACCCCTCCACTTT. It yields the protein CAWSVGGNSPLHF.

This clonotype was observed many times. The CDR3 nucleotides are TGCAGCGTTGTTGAAGCGTACCAAGAGACCCAGTACTTC. Its protein is CSVVEAYQETQYF. The chain links TRBV29-1 to TRBJ2-5; D ambiguous. Trimming left V 4 bases short and J 0 bases short, with 9 bases between. Germline V CDR1 and CDR2: SQVTM, ANQGSEA. The CDR3 has 13 residues.

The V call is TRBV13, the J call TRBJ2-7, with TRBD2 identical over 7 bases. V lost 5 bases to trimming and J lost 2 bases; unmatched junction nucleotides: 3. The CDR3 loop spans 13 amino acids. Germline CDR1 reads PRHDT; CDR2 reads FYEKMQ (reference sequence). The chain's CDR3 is CASSPGRAYEQYF. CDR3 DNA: TGTGCCAGCAGCCCAGGGAGGGCCTACGAGCAGTACTTC.

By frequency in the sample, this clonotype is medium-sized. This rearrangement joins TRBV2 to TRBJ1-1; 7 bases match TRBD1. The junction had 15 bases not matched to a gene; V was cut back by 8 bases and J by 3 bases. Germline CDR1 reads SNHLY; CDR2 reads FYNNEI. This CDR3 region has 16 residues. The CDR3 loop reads CASLYGAGGYDTEAFF. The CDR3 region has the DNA TGTGCCAGCCTTTACGGGGCAGGGGGTTATGACACTGAAGCTTTCTTT.